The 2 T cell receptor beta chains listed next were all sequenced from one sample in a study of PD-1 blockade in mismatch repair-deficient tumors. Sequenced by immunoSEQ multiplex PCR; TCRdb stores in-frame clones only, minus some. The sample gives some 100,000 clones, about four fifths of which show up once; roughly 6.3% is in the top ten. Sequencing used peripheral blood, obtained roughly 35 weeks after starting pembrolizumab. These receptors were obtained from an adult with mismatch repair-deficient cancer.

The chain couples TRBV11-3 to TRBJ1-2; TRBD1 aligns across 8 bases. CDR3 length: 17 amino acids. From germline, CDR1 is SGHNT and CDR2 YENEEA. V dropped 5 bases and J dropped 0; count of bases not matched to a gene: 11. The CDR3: CASSDAGQGRANYGYTF. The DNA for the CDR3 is TGTGCCAGCAGCGACGCAGGACAGGGCAGAGCTAACTATGGCTACACCTTC.

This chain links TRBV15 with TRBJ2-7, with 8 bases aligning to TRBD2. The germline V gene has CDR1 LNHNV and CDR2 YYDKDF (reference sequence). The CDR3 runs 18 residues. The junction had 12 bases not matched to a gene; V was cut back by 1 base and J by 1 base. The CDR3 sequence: CATSRAGTSYYMSYEQYF. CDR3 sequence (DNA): TGTGCCACCAGCAGAGCCGGGACTAGTTATTATATGTCCTACGAGCAGTACTTC. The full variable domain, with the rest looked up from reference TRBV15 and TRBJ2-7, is DAMVIQNPRYQVTQFGKPVTLSCSQTLNHNVMYWYQQKSSQAPKLLFHYYDKDFNNEADTPDNFQSRRPNTSFCFLDIRSPGLGDTAMYLCATSRAGTSYYMSYEQYFGPGTRLTVT.